This TCR beta chain was profiled in a study of blood T cell repertoires in COVID-19. On this clone: Other DNA sequences in the same sample also yield this CDR3.

Sequencing was performed with immunoSEQ multiplex PCR; in TCRdb, only in-frame clones are kept and a portion is missing. The table lists under 300,000 clones, roughly four fifths of them singletons. Sequencing was performed on peripheral blood. The source of this sequence is a man younger than 40 who had recovered from COVID-19.

CDR3 in amino acids: CASSPDRGDTEAFF. The CDR3 DNA sequence: TGTGCCAGCAGCCCCGACAGGGGGGACACTGAAGCTTTCTTT. The chain recombines TRBV6-5 with TRBJ1-1, with 9 bases lining up with TRBD1. The CDR3 runs 14 residues. V lost 6 bases and J lost 3; bases outside the gene matches: 5. CDR1 and CDR2 from the germline V gene are MNHEY and SVGAGI.